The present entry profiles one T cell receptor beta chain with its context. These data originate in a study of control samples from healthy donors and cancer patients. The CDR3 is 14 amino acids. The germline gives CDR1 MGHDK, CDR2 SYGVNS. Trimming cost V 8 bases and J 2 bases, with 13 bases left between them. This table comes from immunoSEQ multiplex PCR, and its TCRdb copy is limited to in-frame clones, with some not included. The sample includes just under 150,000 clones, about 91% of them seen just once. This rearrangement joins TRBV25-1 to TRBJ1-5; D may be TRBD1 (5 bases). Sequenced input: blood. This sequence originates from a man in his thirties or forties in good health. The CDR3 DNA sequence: TGTGCCAGCTCGACAGTAGAAGGCAATCAGCCCCAGCATTTT. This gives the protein CASSTVEGNQPQHF.